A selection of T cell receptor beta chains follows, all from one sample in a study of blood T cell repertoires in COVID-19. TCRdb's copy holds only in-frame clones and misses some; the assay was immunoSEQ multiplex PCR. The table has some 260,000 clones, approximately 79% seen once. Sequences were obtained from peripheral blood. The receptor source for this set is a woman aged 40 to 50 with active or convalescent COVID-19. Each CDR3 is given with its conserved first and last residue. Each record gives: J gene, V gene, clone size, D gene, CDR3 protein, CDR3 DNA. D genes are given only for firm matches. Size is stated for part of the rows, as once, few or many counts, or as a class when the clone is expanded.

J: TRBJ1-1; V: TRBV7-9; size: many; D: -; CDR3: CASTPRETEAFF; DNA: TGTGCCAGCACCCCTCGGGAGACTGAAGCTTTCTTT
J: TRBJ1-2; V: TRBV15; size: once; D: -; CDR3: CATSRTGSEGYGYTF; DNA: TGTGCCACCAGCAGAACAGGGAGCGAGGGCTATGGCTACACCTTC
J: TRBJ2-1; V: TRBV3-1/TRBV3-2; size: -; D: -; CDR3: CASSHGSGGYNEQFF; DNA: TGTGCCAGCAGCCACGGGAGCGGAGGGTACAATGAGCAGTTCTTC
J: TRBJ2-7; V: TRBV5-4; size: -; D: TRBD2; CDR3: CASSAGGQTYEQYF; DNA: TGTGCCAGCAGCGCGGGGGGGCAAACCTACGAGCAGTACTTC
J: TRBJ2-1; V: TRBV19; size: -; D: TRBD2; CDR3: CASRASGGTVHEQFF; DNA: TGTGCCAGTAGGGCTAGCGGGGGGACGGTCCATGAGCAGTTCTTC
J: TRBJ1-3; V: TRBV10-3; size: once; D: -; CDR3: CASALWAQTAGNTIYF; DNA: TGTGCCTCGGCCCTCTGGGCCCAGACAGCTGGAAACACCATATATTTT
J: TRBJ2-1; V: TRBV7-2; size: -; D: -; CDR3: CASSLSAGSSYNEQFF; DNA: TGTGCCAGCAGCTTATCGGCGGGGTCCTCCTACAATGAGCAGTTCTTC
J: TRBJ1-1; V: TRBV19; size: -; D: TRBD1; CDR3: CASSITADRDAFF; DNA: TGTGCCAGTAGTATAACGGCGGACAGGGACGCTTTCTTT
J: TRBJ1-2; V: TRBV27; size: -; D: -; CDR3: CASSLTGNYGYTF; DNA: TGTGCCAGCAGTCTGACAGGAAACTATGGCTACACCTTC
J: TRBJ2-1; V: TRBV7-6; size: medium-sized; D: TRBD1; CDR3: CASGTQGAGKNEQFF; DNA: TGTGCCAGCGGAACTCAGGGGGCGGGTAAAAATGAGCAGTTCTTC
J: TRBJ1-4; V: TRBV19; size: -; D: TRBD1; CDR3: CASSRSQGGEKLFF; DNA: TGTGCCAGTAGTAGGTCACAGGGGGGAGAAAAACTGTTTTTT
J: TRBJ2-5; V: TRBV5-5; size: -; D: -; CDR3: CASSLGGQGPQETQYF; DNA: TGTGCCAGCAGCTTGGGGGGTCAGGGCCCACAAGAGACCCAGTACTTC
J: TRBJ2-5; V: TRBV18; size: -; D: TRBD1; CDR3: CASSPGTGVVETQYF; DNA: TGTGCCAGCTCCCCCGGGACAGGGGTTGTCGAGACCCAGTACTTC
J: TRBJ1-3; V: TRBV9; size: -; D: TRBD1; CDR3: CASSVGTGSTGNTIYF; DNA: TGTGCCAGCAGCGTAGGGACAGGGAGTACTGGAAACACCATATATTTT
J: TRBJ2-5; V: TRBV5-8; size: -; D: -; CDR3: CASSFPGVEETQYF; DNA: TGTGCCAGCAGCTTCCCGGGGGTGGAAGAGACCCAGTACTTC
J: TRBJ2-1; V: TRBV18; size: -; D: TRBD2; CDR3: CASSQAGNYNEQFF; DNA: TGTGCCAGCTCACAAGCGGGGAACTACAATGAGCAGTTCTTC
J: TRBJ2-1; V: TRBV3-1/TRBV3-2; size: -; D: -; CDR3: CASSHPGNEQFF; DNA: TGTGCCAGCAGCCATCCAGGGAATGAGCAGTTCTTC
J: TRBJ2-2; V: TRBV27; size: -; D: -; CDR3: CASSLTHANTGELFF; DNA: TGTGCCAGCAGTTTAACACATGCGAACACCGGGGAGCTGTTTTTT
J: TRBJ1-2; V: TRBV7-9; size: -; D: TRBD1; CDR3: CASSTDRGDYGYTF; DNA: TGTGCCAGCAGTACGGACAGGGGGGACTATGGCTACACCTTC
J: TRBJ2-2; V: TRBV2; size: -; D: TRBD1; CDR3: CASSDPGGAAGELFF; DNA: TGTGCCAGCAGTGACCCAGGGGGCGCAGCCGGGGAGCTGTTTTTT
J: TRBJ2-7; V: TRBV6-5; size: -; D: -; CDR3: CASSLTGPVYEQYF; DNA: TGTGCCAGCAGTTTGACAGGCCCCGTCTACGAGCAGTACTTC
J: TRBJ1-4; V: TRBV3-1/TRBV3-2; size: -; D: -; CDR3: CASSQGTAGNEKLFF; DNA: TGTGCCAGCAGCCAAGGGACAGCAGGAAATGAAAAACTGTTTTTT
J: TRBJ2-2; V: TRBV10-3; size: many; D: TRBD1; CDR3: CAISESPPGQGAGTGELFF; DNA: TGTGCCATCAGTGAGTCCCCCCCGGGACAGGGGGCTGGGACCGGGGAGCTGTTTTTT
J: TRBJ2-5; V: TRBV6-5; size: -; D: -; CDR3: CASRKTLPGAGTQYF; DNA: TGTGCCAGCAGAAAAACCCTACCGGGTGCCGGGACCCAGTACTTC
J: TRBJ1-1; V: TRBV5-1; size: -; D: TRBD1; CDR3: CASSLRQGGDTEAFF; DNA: TGCGCCAGCAGCTTGCGCCAGGGGGGAGATACTGAAGCTTTCTTT
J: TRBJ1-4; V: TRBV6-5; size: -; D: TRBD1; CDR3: CARGDRVLEKLFF; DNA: TGTGCCAGGGGTGACAGGGTATTAGAAAAACTGTTTTTT
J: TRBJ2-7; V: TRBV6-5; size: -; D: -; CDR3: CASRSGVEQYF; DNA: TGTGCCAGCAGGTCGGGGGTCGAGCAGTACTTC
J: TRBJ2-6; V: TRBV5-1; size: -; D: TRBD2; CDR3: CASSLERGSSGANVLTF; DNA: TGCGCCAGCAGCTTGGAGCGCGGGAGCTCTGGGGCCAACGTCCTGACTTTC
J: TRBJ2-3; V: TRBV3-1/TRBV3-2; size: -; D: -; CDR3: CASSQWGGDTQYF; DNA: TGTGCCAGCAGCCAATGGGGAGGAGATACGCAGTATTTT
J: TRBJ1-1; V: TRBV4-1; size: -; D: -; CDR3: CASSQDGGGTEAFF; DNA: TGCGCCAGCAGCCAAGACGGGGGGGGCACTGAAGCTTTCTTT
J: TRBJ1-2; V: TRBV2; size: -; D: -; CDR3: CASRGQTGYGYTF; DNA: TGTGCCAGCAGGGGACAAACAGGGTATGGCTACACCTTC
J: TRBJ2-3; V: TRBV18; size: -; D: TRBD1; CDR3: CASSGTATSTDTQYF; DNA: TGTGCCAGCTCAGGGACAGCTACTAGCACAGATACGCAGTATTTT
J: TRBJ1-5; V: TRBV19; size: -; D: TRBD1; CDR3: CASSRGTGGTQPQHF; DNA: TGTGCCAGTAGTAGGGGGACAGGGGGCACTCAGCCCCAGCATTTT
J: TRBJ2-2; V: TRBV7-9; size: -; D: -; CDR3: CASSSPRGANTGELFF; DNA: TGTGCCAGCAGCTCCCCCAGGGGAGCAAACACCGGGGAGCTGTTTTTT
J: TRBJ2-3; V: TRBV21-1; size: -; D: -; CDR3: CASSPPRGLAGGRRDTQYF; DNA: TGTGCCAGCAGCCCCCCAAGGGGACTAGCGGGGGGCCGGAGAGATACGCAGTATTTT
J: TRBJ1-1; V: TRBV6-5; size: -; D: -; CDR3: CASVQKGFTEAFF; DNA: TGTGCCAGCGTCCAAAAGGGGTTCACTGAAGCTTTCTTT
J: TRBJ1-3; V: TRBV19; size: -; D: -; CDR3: CASSTDTENTIYF; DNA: TGTGCCAGTAGTACGGACACAGAAAACACCATATATTTT
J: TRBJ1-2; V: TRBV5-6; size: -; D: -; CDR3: CASSLTGQTYGYTF; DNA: TGTGCCAGCAGCTTGACAGGGCAAACTTATGGCTACACCTTC
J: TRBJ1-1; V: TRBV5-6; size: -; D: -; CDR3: CASSLGTAIAEAFF; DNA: TGTGCCAGCAGCCTCGGTACAGCAATCGCTGAAGCTTTCTTT
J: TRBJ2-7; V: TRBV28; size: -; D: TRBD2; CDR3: CASLRRDYGEQYF; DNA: TGTGCCAGCCTTAGGCGGGACTACGGAGAGCAGTACTTC